What follows are 27 T cell receptor beta chains derived from one specimen sequenced in a study of molecular identifiers for immune sequencing clone quantification. TCRdb re-analysed the PCR reads in MiXCR, keeping a single row per CDR3 protein. The sample has approximately 100,000 distinct CDR3 sequences; roughly a third are singletons. The sequencing sample was made of naive CD8+ T cells from blood, with Jurkat cell RNA spiked in. Subset: FACS-sorted CD8+CD4-CCR7+CD45RA+ naive T cells. The receptors were sampled from a human donor in good health. Some libraries in this study had Jurkat cell RNA spiked in.

This clonotype has more than one count but fewer than ten. The J gene is TRBJ2-7, the V gene TRBV5-6; no firm D call. V was trimmed by 0 bases and J by 2 bases, leaving 6 bases between them. The CDR3 runs 13 residues. The germline gives CDR1 SGHDT, CDR2 YYEEEE. The CDR3 loop is CASSLGSTYEQYF. CDR3 sequence (DNA): TGTGCCAGCAGCTTGGGCAGCACCTACGAGCAGTACTTC.

As for this clonotype: With a much larger clone just one base away, this may be a read error. The chain has TRBV29-1 and TRBJ2-5; perhaps TRBD2 as D (7 bases). Trimming took off 0 bases at V and 7 bases at J, with 15 bases between the two ends. The germline CDR1 and CDR2 sequences are SQVTM and ANQGSEA. The CDR3 is made up of 14 amino acids. Here the CDR3 DNA reads TGCAGCGTTGAAGAGGGGGCTAGCGGAGGGACCCAGTACTTC. Protein product: CSVEEGASGGTQYF.

This clonotype has at least ten counts. The chain uses TRBV4-3 and TRBJ2-7; D gene unclear. Germline CDR1 reads LGHNA; CDR2 reads YSLEER. This CDR3 is 13 amino acids long. Trimming removed 0 bases at V and 2 bases at J, with 5 bases between. The chain's CDR3 is CASSQEAPYEQYF. CDR3 nucleotides: TGCGCCAGCAGCCAAGAAGCCCCCTACGAGCAGTACTTC.

This clonotype was seen a handful of times. The V and J genes are TRBV12-3 or TRBV12-4 and TRBJ2-5; D possibly corresponds to TRBD2 (6 bases). The CDR3 has 13 residues. The V gene lost 3 bases and the J gene lost 5 bases, with 10 bases spanning the gap. CDR3 loop: CASSFVAGETQYF. CDR3 in DNA: TGTGCCAGCAGTTTCGTTGCGGGGGAGACCCAGTACTTC.

This sequence joins TRBV2 and TRBJ1-1, with D perhaps matching TRBD1 (5 bases). Germline loops: CDR1 SNHLY, CDR2 FYNNEI. This CDR3 has 12 residues. V was cut by 4 bases and J by 10 bases, with 13 bases left in between. The chain's CDR3 is CASSGGTRLAFF. The CDR3 DNA sequence: TGTGCCAGCAGTGGGGGCACAAGGCTAGCTTTCTTT. Full variable domain (missing parts from reference TRBV2 and TRBJ1-1): EPEVTQTPSHQVTQMGQEVILRCVPISNHLYFYWYRQILGQKVEFLVSFYNNEISEKSEIFDDQFSVERPDGSNFTLKIRSTKLEDSAMYFCASSGGTRLAFFGQGTRLTVV.

This clonotype was detected once. The junction departs from the called germline gene at one end, perhaps through a read error. The chain links TRBV29-1 to TRBJ2-6, with D maybe TRBD1 (5 bases). Germline CDR1 reads SQVTM; CDR2 reads ANQGSEA. This CDR3 is built from 16 residues. CDR3 sequence: CSVGTESIAGANVPTF. The DNA for the CDR3 is TGCAGCGTTGGAACAGAGTCTATCGCTGGGGCCAACGTCCCGACTTTC. The whole variable domain, remainder taken from reference TRBV29-1 and TRBJ2-6, is SAVISQKPSRDICQRGTSLTIQCQVDSQVTMMFWYRQQPGQSLTLIATANQGSEATYESGFVIDKFPISRPNLTFSTLTVSNMSPEDSSIYLCSVGTESIAGANVPTFGAGSRLTVL.

This clonotype was seen a handful of times. The junction and the germline gene differ at one end; a read error may be behind it. The gene calls are TRBV6-1 and TRBJ2-6, with TRBD2 identical over 7 bases. The CDR3 contains 14 residues. Germline assignment: CDR1 MNHNS and CDR2 SASEGT. The CDR3: CASTSGKSAIVLTF. For the CDR3, the DNA is TGTGCCAGCACCAGCGGGAAATCGGCCATCGTCCTGACTTTC.

The chain is built from TRBV11-3 and TRBJ2-7, with D possibly TRBD1 on 5 matching bases. V was clipped by 0 bases and J by 7 bases, with 10 bases between them. The CDR3 totals 13 residues. Germline V CDR1 and CDR2: SGHNT, YENEEA. The CDR3 protein is CASSLEPGREQYF. Here the CDR3 DNA reads TGTGCCAGCAGCTTAGAACCAGGGCGAGAGCAGTACTTC.

The chain links TRBV5-3 to TRBJ1-6; D not resolved. TRBV5-3 is an open reading frame whose function is uncertain. V lost 8 bases, J lost 11 bases, and 20 bases lay in between. The CDR3 loop spans 14 amino acids. CDR3 DNA: TGTGCCAGCAGCCCGGACCTTTTTGCACCACCCCTCCACTTT. This translates into CASSPDLFAPPLHF.

This rearrangement joins TRBV9 to TRBJ1-4; 10 nucleotides line up with TRBD1. J lost 10 bases, V lost 1 base, and 16 bases had no gene match. Germline-derived CDR1 and CDR2 are SGDLS and YYNGEE. The CDR3 runs 18 residues. The CDR3 DNA reads as TGTGCCAGCAGCGTACAACCCGGGACAGGGGAGGAAATTGGAAAACTGTTTTTT. Protein: CASSVQPGTGEEIGKLFF.

This chain connects TRBV6-5 to TRBJ1-2; D gene uncertain. V was shortened by 4 bases and J by 0 bases, with 9 bases between the two germline ends. CDR1 MNHEY and CDR2 SVGAGI come from the germline V gene. This CDR3 spans 14 amino acids. The CDR3, as DNA: TGTGCCAGCAGTTCCCTACTAGCTAACTATGGCTACACCTTC. As protein: CASSSLLANYGYTF.

This clonotype was seen once. Lacking the conserved final phenylalanine or tryptophan, this CDR3 likely reflects a read error. V usage is TRBV9 and J usage is TRBJ1-5, with no clear D. The CDR3 is 13 amino acids. The germline V and J ends were trimmed by 2 bases and 4 bases, with 7 bases remaining between them. Germline assignment: CDR1 SGDLS and CDR2 YYNGEE. The CDR3 loop reads CASSVGPNQPQHY. The CDR3 DNA follows: TGTGCCAGCAGCGTCGGACCGAATCAGCCCCAGCATTAT.

This clonotype was observed many times. The gene calls are TRBV7-2 and TRBJ2-1; 12 bases agree with TRBD2. The germline V gene has CDR1 SGHTA and CDR2 FQGNSA. The CDR3 contains 20 residues. Germline trimming cut 2 bases from V and 5 bases from J; bases unmatched to any gene: 16. The CDR3 protein is CASSLLVLAGGPGVDNEQFF. The CDR3 coding sequence is TGTGCCAGCAGCTTATTGGTCCTAGCGGGAGGGCCGGGTGTAGACAATGAGCAGTTCTTC.

V and J are TRBV9 and TRBJ1-6; D possibly corresponds to TRBD1 (6 bases). The V and J ends lost 3 bases and 6 bases respectively, with 10 bases between them. CDR3 length: 14 amino acids. The germline V gene encodes CDR1 SGDLS and CDR2 YYNGEE. CDR3 sequence reads: CASSEGGGNSPLHF. The CDR3 coding sequence is TGTGCCAGCAGCGAAGGGGGTGGTAATTCACCCCTCCACTTT.

Comment on this clonotype: Sequence at one end of the junction differs from germline and may be a read error. CDR3: CASSITSANEQCF. CDR3 coding DNA: TGTGCCAGCAGTATAACTAGCGCCAATGAGCAGTGCTTC. The V and J genes are TRBV6-5 and TRBJ2-1; 7 nucleotides line up with TRBD2. The length of the CDR3 is 13 residues. Germline V gene data show CDR1 as MNHEY and CDR2 as SVGAGI.

There are many counts of this clonotype. The chain recombines TRBV28 with TRBJ1-5, with TRBD1 as a possible D gene (6 bases). The ends were cut back, 7 bases at V and 6 bases at J, with 16 bases in the middle. This CDR3 region has 14 residues. Germline-derived CDR1 and CDR2 are MDHEN and SYDVKM. The CDR3 DNA reads TGTGCCAGCAAGGACTCAGGGGCCCTTCAGCCCCAGCATTTT. Translation: CASKDSGALQPQHF.

This clonotype was detected only a few times. The chain has TRBV7-8 and TRBJ2-2, with D possibly being TRBD1 (5 bases). The CDR3 is made up of 17 amino acids. From germline, CDR1 is SGHVS and CDR2 FQNEAQ. V shed 4 bases and J shed 3 bases, with 18 bases lying between them. The CDR3 nucleotides are TGTGCCAGCAGCTCCTTCGTAGGGGATGGGGACACCGGGGAGCTGTTTTTT. This translates into CASSSFVGDGDTGELFF.

With regard to this clonotype: This may come from a read error, since a much larger clone is one base off. The chain uses TRBV7-9 and TRBJ2-7; D remains unclear. The CDR3 spans 12 residues. Trimming left V 11 bases short and J 5 bases short, with 16 bases between. Germline V lookup: CDR1 SEHNR, CDR2 FQNEAQ (reference sequence). This chain's CDR3 is CAAAVQPDEQYF. CDR3 in DNA: TGTGCCGCGGCCGTCCAGCCCGACGAGCAGTACTTC.

This clonotype was counted many times. The chain joins TRBV5-1 to TRBJ2-7; unclear D gene. V shed 4 bases and J shed 3 bases, with 17 bases lying between them. The germline V gene has CDR1 SGHRS and CDR2 YFSETQ. CDR3 length equals 15 residues. Written as DNA, the CDR3 is TGCGCCAGCAGCCCGACCGGCAGCCGAGACTACGAGCAGTACTTC. Protein sequence: CASSPTGSRDYEQYF.

The V and J genes are TRBV7-9 and TRBJ2-3; perhaps TRBD2 as D (5 bases). Between the trimmed V and J ends, which lost 2 bases and 5 bases, there was a span of 14 bases. The V gene's germline CDR1 is SEHNR and CDR2 FQNEAQ (reference sequence). This CDR3 region has 15 residues. CDR3 loop: CASSLNVGEGDTQYF. The CDR3 nucleotides read TGTGCCAGCAGCTTAAACGTGGGAGAGGGAGATACGCAGTATTTT.

This clonotype has at least ten counts. V is TRBV12-3 or TRBV12-4 and J is TRBJ2-4; D is unclear. Trimming removed 6 bases at V and 6 bases at J, with 12 bases between. The CDR3 loop spans 13 amino acids. The CDR3 loop is CASSPGSRNIQYF. The CDR3 coding sequence is TGTGCCAGCAGCCCCGGGTCACGAAACATTCAGTACTTC.

A remark on this clonotype: Likely a read error: the CDR3 ends without its conserved phenylalanine or tryptophan. V usage is TRBV28 and J usage is TRBJ1-6; D ambiguous. Trimming pared 5 bases from V and 2 bases from J, leaving 13 bases between. The CDR3 consists of 16 residues. From germline, CDR1 is MDHEN and CDR2 SYDVKM. CDR3 bases: TGTGCCAGCAGTCAAGGGAGGCCGACCTATAATTCACCCCTCCACAAT. This gives the protein CASSQGRPTYNSPLHN.

This clonotype was observed a handful of times. This rearrangement joins TRBV9 to TRBJ2-3; D gene uncertain. V shed 0 bases and J shed 10 bases, with 15 bases lying between them. Germline CDR1 is SGDLS and CDR2 is YYNGEE. The CDR3 loop spans 14 amino acids. The CDR3 is CASSVATALEAQYF. CDR3 coding DNA: TGTGCCAGCAGCGTAGCCACGGCCTTAGAGGCGCAGTATTTT. Using reference TRBV9 and TRBJ2-3 for the parts outside the CDR3, the full variable domain is DSGVTQTPKHLITATGQRVTLRCSPRSGDLSVYWYQQSLDQGLQFLIQYYNGEERAKGNILERFSAQQFPDLHSELNLSSLELGDSALYFCASSVATALEAQYFGPGTRLTVL.

There are many counts of this clonotype. The rearrangement uses TRBV5-6 and TRBJ1-1; D is possibly TRBD1 (5 bases). Germline CDR1 SGHDT, CDR2 YYEEEE. The CDR3 runs 12 residues. V was trimmed by 10 bases and J by 8 bases, leaving 18 bases between them. The CDR3 bases are TGTGCCGCCCCCGGGACTCAAGCCGAAGCTTTCTTT. Protein product: CAAPGTQAEAFF.

Ten or more counts support this clonotype. V usage is TRBV28 and J usage is TRBJ2-7; 8 bases are a match to TRBD1. V lost 3 bases to trimming and J lost 3 bases; unmatched junction nucleotides: 10. Germline V CDR1 and CDR2: MDHEN, SYDVKM. The CDR3 totals 16 residues. The DNA of the CDR3 is TGTGCCAGCAGTTTGCCAAGGACAGGGAAGAGCTACGAGCAGTACTTC. This gives the protein CASSLPRTGKSYEQYF.

CDR3 nucleotides: TGTGCCAGCAGTTTCCCCTCCGGACAGGGCGTCAGTTTTGGCTACACCTTC. Its protein product is CASSFPSGQGVSFGYTF. The genes are TRBV6-2 or TRBV6-3 and TRBJ1-2; 8 bases fit TRBD1. Germline CDR1 and CDR2: MNHEY and SVGEGT. This CDR3 spans 17 amino acids. The ends lost 4 bases at V and 7 bases at J; junction bases unmatched: 17.

The CDR3 DNA follows: TGCAGCGTGCCGGGGCCTACCTACGAGCAGTACTTC. Encoded protein: CSVPGPTYEQYF. The chain links TRBV29-1 to TRBJ2-7; TRBD1 or TRBD2 may be the D gene (5 bases each). The germline CDR1 and CDR2 sequences are SQVTM and ANQGSEA. The CDR3 runs to 12 residues. Trimming stripped 6 bases from V and 2 bases from J, with 11 bases between.